This T cell receptor (beta chain) was identified in a study of Tregs in tolerant kidney transplant recipients. The length of the CDR3 is 14 residues. Unmatched junction bases numbered 6, after V lost 3 bases and J lost 8 bases. The V gene's germline CDR1 is LNHDA and CDR2 SQIVND (reference sequence). The study, taken as a whole, reports: Biological reproducibility was not directly addressed, but technical replication error appeared minimal. Tregs expanded with activated donor B cells seemed most donor-specific.

Clones were sequenced by immunoSEQ multiplex PCR, and TCRdb holds only the in-frame ones, with some missing. The profile shows more than 90,000 clones, about 90% of them singletons. A word on this clone: Antigen: not known.

The rearrangement joins TRBV19 to TRBJ2-1; 8 bases map to TRBD2. The sequence derives from a human donor in good health. The specimen sequenced was CD4+ T cells from blood. As DNA, the CDR3 is TGTGCCAGTAGTATCACGGGAGGGCCCGATGAGCAGTTCTTC. Translating it yields CASSITGGPDEQFF.